These 32 T cell receptor beta chains came from one sample sequenced in a study of shared clonotypes between healthy human individuals. The naive CD8 fraction comprised CD45RO-negative cells positively selected for CCR7 and excluded terminally differentiated effector memory CD45RA+ cells. Data came from immunoSEQ multiplex PCR; TCRdb stores just in-frame clones and leaves some out. In the table there are roughly 2.1 million clones, more than 85% of which are singletons. Sequencing was performed on naive CD8+ T cells from PBMCs. The receptors derive from a man younger than 35 in good health. Some clones in this sample may be carry-over from other donors' samples.

CDR3: CASSVGLPTDTQYF. CDR3 sequence (DNA): TGTGCCAGCAGCGTAGGACTACCCACAGATACGCAGTATTTT. The genes are TRBV9 and TRBJ2-3; D is possibly TRBD2 (5 bases). V was shortened by 0 bases and J by 2 bases, with 7 bases between the two germline ends. The germline gives CDR1 SGDLS, CDR2 YYNGEE. This CDR3 has 14 residues.

This clone was counted a few times. The same CDR3 is also encoded by other DNA sequences in this sample. The chain combines TRBV6-1 with TRBJ1-1; D not resolved. Germline V CDR1 and CDR2: MNHNS, SASEGT. The CDR3 has 11 amino acids. Trimming removed 6 bases from V and 2 bases from J, with 4 bases in between. CDR3 nucleotide sequence: TGTGCCAGCAGGGAAAACACTGAAGCTTTCTTT. Translated, it gives CASRENTEAFF.

The chain combines TRBV5-3 with TRBJ2-1, with 8 nucleotides matching TRBD2. TRBV5-3 is given ORF status, its function remaining uncertain. This CDR3 region has 18 residues. V lost 0 bases, J lost 4 bases, and 12 bases stayed unmatched. Here the CDR3 reads CARSLARFGGRSYNEQFF. For the CDR3, the DNA is TGTGCCAGAAGCTTGGCCCGGTTTGGCGGGAGGTCATACAATGAGCAGTTCTTC.

The chain combines TRBV7-2 with TRBJ2-1; 10 positions agree with TRBD2. Looked up from germline, CDR1 is SGHTA and CDR2 is FQGNSA. Germline trimming cut 2 bases from V and 7 bases from J; bases unmatched to any gene: 11. The CDR3 loop spans 17 amino acids. CDR3 DNA: TGTGCCAGCAGCTTAAGATCTAGCGGGAGTATTGGTAATGAGCAGTTCTTC. This translates into CASSLRSSGSIGNEQFF.

The J gene is TRBJ1-6, the V gene TRBV6-5; D remains unclear. CDR3 length: 14 residues. Trimming removed 5 bases at V and 0 bases at J, with 5 bases between. Germline CDR1 MNHEY, CDR2 SVGAGI. The CDR3 DNA sequence: TGTGCCAGCAGTCAGAGCTCCTATAATTCACCCCTCCACTTT. Protein sequence: CASSQSSYNSPLHF.

This chain uses TRBV27 with TRBJ2-1; a weak D match, TRBD2 (6 bases). From germline, CDR1 is MNHEY and CDR2 SMNVEV (reference sequence). The CDR3 contains 16 residues. V lost 3 bases to trimming and J lost 5 bases, with 17 bases between them. CDR3 amino acids: CASSFTGRPTHNEQFF. CDR3 in DNA: TGTGCCAGCAGTTTTACCGGGAGACCAACTCACAATGAGCAGTTCTTC.

For the CDR3, the DNA is TGTGCCACCGCCAGGCTAGCGGGATGGCCGGGGGATTACGAGCAGTACTTC. Protein sequence: CATARLAGWPGDYEQYF. The chain has TRBV27 and TRBJ2-7, with TRBD2 identical over 9 bases. The CDR3 totals 17 residues. V trimming: 10 bases; J trimming: 4 bases; junction bases outside the gene matches: 20. Germline V gene data show CDR1 as MNHEY and CDR2 as SMNVEV (reference sequence).

On this clone itself: The junction and the germline gene differ at one end; a read error may be behind it. The rearrangement links TRBV11-2 to TRBJ1-5; D uncertain. The CDR3 is made up of 15 amino acids. Germline V CDR1 and CDR2: SGHAT, FQNNGV. CDR3 nucleotide sequence: TGTGCCAGCAGCGTAGAAGCCCCTAGCAATCAGCCCCAGCATTTT. Translated: CASSVEAPSNQPQHF.

The chain employs TRBV6-4 and TRBJ1-2; tentative D call: TRBD1 (5 bases). Per the germline V gene, CDR1 is MRHNA and CDR2 is SNTAGT. Trimming removed 6 bases at V and 8 bases at J, with 22 bases between. This CDR3 comprises 15 residues. CDR3 DNA sequence: TGTGCCAGCAGCCGTCGGGCAGGGACCCGAGAGGGCTACACCTTC. Translating gives CASSRRAGTREGYTF.

The chain couples TRBV6-5 to TRBJ2-2; a weak D match, TRBD2 (5 bases). Between the trimmed V and J ends, which lost 1 base and 6 bases, there was a span of 9 bases. The CDR3 loop spans 14 amino acids. Per the germline V gene, CDR1 is MNHEY and CDR2 is SVGAGI. The CDR3 sequence is CASSYLRVPGELFF. CDR3 coding DNA: TGTGCCAGCAGTTACTTGCGGGTTCCCGGGGAGCTGTTTTTT.

About this clone itself: Other DNA sequences in the same sample also yield this CDR3. V and J are TRBV27 and TRBJ2-1; TRBD2 aligns across 8 bases. CDR3 length: 15 residues. Trimming cost V 5 bases and J 2 bases; bases outside gene matches: 5. Germline assignment: CDR1 MNHEY and CDR2 SMNVEV (reference sequence). CDR3 in amino acids: CASSPGLAAYNEQFF. For the CDR3, the DNA is TGTGCCAGCAGTCCCGGACTAGCCGCCTACAATGAGCAGTTCTTC.

This rearrangement joins TRBV28 to TRBJ1-4, with D possibly being TRBD1 (5 bases). The V and J ends lost 5 bases and 6 bases respectively, with 13 bases between them. The CDR3 totals 14 residues. The germline CDR1 and CDR2 sequences are MDHEN and SYDVKM. CDR3 sequence reads: CASSLRGLDEKLFF. In DNA, the CDR3 is TGTGCCAGCAGTCTCCGGGGGTTGGATGAAAAACTGTTTTTT. Combining the CDR3 with reference TRBV28 and TRBJ1-4 gives the whole variable domain DVKVTQSSRYLVKRTGEKVFLECVQDMDHENMFWYRQDPGLGLRLIYFSYDVKMKEKGDIPEGYSVSREKKERFSLILESASTNQTSMYLCASSLRGLDEKLFFGSGTQLSVL.

The chain links TRBV28 to TRBJ1-3; D remains unclear. V gave up 2 bases and J gave up 0 bases, with 14 bases separating them. The CDR3 consists of 17 residues. The V gene's germline CDR1 is MDHEN and CDR2 SYDVKM. CDR3 amino acids: CASSLTPTAFSGNTIYF. CDR3 coding DNA: TGTGCCAGCAGTTTAACCCCCACGGCATTCTCTGGAAACACCATATATTTT.

The rearrangement uses TRBV4-3 and TRBJ2-2; D may be TRBD1 or TRBD2 (5 bases each). CDR1 and CDR2 (germline): LGHNA, YSLEER. Trimming removed 1 base at V and 6 bases at J, with 18 bases between. This CDR3 contains 17 residues. CDR3 amino acids: CASSQAYRDGDAGELFF. The DNA of the CDR3 is TGCGCCAGCAGCCAAGCGTACCGGGACGGAGACGCCGGGGAGCTGTTTTTT.

The chain recombines TRBV19 with TRBJ1-1, with D unclear. Trimming cost V 7 bases and J 1 base, with 10 bases left between them. CDR1 and CDR2 (germline): LNHDA, SQIVND (reference sequence). The CDR3 is 13 residues long. This CDR3 reads CASTPPGNTEAFF. In DNA, the CDR3 is TGTGCCAGTACCCCCCCGGGGAACACTGAAGCTTTCTTT.

The V call is TRBV27, the J call TRBJ2-7, with 8 bases identical to TRBD1. The V gene's germline CDR1 is MNHEY and CDR2 SMNVEV (reference sequence). After removal of 4 bases from V and 5 bases from J, the junction contained 4 bases not matched to a gene. The CDR3 covers 13 residues. CDR3 sequence reads: CASSYRGSDEQYF. DNA for the CDR3: TGTGCCAGCAGTTACAGGGGGAGTGACGAGCAGTACTTC.

The chain joins TRBV13 to TRBJ1-1; no clear D. From germline, CDR1 is PRHDT and CDR2 FYEKMQ (reference sequence). The CDR3 consists of 13 residues. V lost 1 base and J 1 base, leaving 4 bases between the germline ends. CDR3 sequence reads: CASSLDRNTEAFF. The CDR3 DNA reads TGTGCCAGCAGCTTAGACAGGAACACTGAAGCTTTCTTT.

The chain recombines TRBV28 with TRBJ2-7; D is unclear. This CDR3 comprises 15 residues. Per the germline V gene, CDR1 is MDHEN and CDR2 is SYDVKM. The V and J ends lost 5 bases and 2 bases respectively, with 16 bases between them. The CDR3 region is CASSPTLSRTYEQYF. The CDR3 DNA reads TGTGCCAGCAGTCCTACCCTTTCTAGGACCTACGAGCAGTACTTC. Full variable domain (rest looked up from reference TRBV28 and TRBJ2-7): DVKVTQSSRYLVKRTGEKVFLECVQDMDHENMFWYRQDPGLGLRLIYFSYDVKMKEKGDIPEGYSVSREKKERFSLILESASTNQTSMYLCASSPTLSRTYEQYFGPGTRLTVT.

V and J are TRBV19 and TRBJ2-7; 9 bases match TRBD2. The V and J ends lost 3 bases and 6 bases, in that order; junction bases with no gene match: 6. Germline V gene data show CDR1 as LNHDA and CDR2 as SQIVND (reference sequence). The CDR3 runs to 14 residues. The CDR3 DNA is TGTGCCAGTAGTATCGCGGGAGGGCATTCCGAGCAGTACTTC. Amino acid sequence: CASSIAGGHSEQYF.

The V call is TRBV27, the J call TRBJ2-7; D might be TRBD1 (7 bases). This CDR3 contains 16 residues. V was shortened by 3 bases and J by 2 bases, with 17 bases between the two germline ends. Per germline, CDR1 MNHEY and CDR2 SMNVEV (reference sequence). The CDR3 reads CASSFSAGQKTYEQYF. DNA for the CDR3: TGTGCCAGCAGTTTCTCCGCGGGACAGAAAACCTACGAGCAGTACTTC.

The chain joins TRBV30 to TRBJ1-2, with TRBD1 as a possible D gene (5 bases). The CDR3 contains 15 residues. Germline CDR1 and CDR2: GTSNPN and SVGIG (reference sequence). Trimming took off 3 bases at V and 5 bases at J, with 19 bases between the two ends. The CDR3: CAWSTTGAIFYGYTF. DNA of the CDR3: TGTGCCTGGAGCACTACCGGGGCGATTTTTTATGGCTACACCTTC.

The chain uses TRBV7-9 and TRBJ2-5; 9 bases line up with TRBD1. Germline-derived CDR1 and CDR2 are SEHNR and FQNEAQ (reference sequence). The CDR3 runs 16 residues. V lost 5 bases to trimming and J lost 5 bases; unmatched junction nucleotides: 12. In DNA, the CDR3 is TGTGCCAGCAGCCATTTTACAGGGGGCGAGCCGGAGACCCAGTACTTC. Its translation is CASSHFTGGEPETQYF.

This chain joins TRBV28 and TRBJ2-1, with a tentative D call TRBD2 (6 bases). V lost 5 bases to trimming and J lost 4 bases, with 15 bases between them. This CDR3 has 15 amino acids. CDR1 and CDR2 from the germline V gene are MDHEN and SYDVKM. CDR3 loop: CASSGGTASYNEQFF. The CDR3 DNA sequence: TGTGCCAGCAGTGGAGGGACGGCCAGTTACAATGAGCAGTTCTTC.

J is TRBJ2-3 and V is TRBV15; D is uncertain. The ends were cut back, 0 bases at V and 2 bases at J, with 12 bases in the middle. Germline V gene data show CDR1 as LNHNV and CDR2 as YYDKDF (reference sequence). The CDR3 totals 16 residues. This chain's CDR3 is CATSRDGRRDTDTQYF. The CDR3 coding sequence is TGTGCCACCAGCAGAGACGGCAGAAGAGACACAGATACGCAGTATTTT.

V gene TRBV5-4 combines with J gene TRBJ1-3; unclear D gene. This CDR3 spans 15 amino acids. V dropped 3 bases and J dropped 3 bases, with 13 bases sitting between them. The V gene's germline CDR1 is SGHNT and CDR2 YYREEE (reference sequence). As DNA, the CDR3 is TGTGCCAGCAGCTCCCGGCCGGGGAGTGGAAACACCATATATTTT. This codes for CASSSRPGSGNTIYF.

This chain connects TRBV7-3 to TRBJ2-1; TRBD2 is a possible D gene (6 bases). Germline values: CDR1 SGHTA, CDR2 FQGTGA. The V end lost 5 bases, the J end lost 0 bases, and 11 bases lay between the germline ends. This CDR3 has 15 amino acids. The CDR3 coding sequence is TGTGCCAGCAGCGAGCGGGTCAGCTCCTACAATGAGCAGTTCTTC. Protein sequence: CASSERVSSYNEQFF.

The chain links TRBV5-8 to TRBJ2-7; possibly TRBD1 for D (6 bases). From germline, CDR1 is SGHTS and CDR2 YDEGEE. This CDR3 has 15 amino acids. V dropped 1 base and J dropped 3 bases, with 14 bases sitting between them. The CDR3 nucleotides read TGTGCCAGCAGCTTGCTGGCAGGGGCAATCTACGAGCAGTACTTC. Translating it yields CASSLLAGAIYEQYF.

The genes are TRBV19 and TRBJ2-7; D call uncertain. Looked up from germline, CDR1 is LNHDA and CDR2 is SQIVND (reference sequence). V lost 8 bases to trimming and J lost 6 bases, with 17 bases between them. The CDR3 spans 13 residues. The DNA for the CDR3 is TGTGCCAGTCGTTCTTGGGATTCTGGCGAGCAGTACTTC. It codes for CASRSWDSGEQYF.

Worth noting for this clone: Other DNA sequences in the sample encode the same CDR3. V and J are TRBV5-1 and TRBJ2-1; tentatively, D is TRBD1 (5 bases). CDR1 SGHRS and CDR2 YFSETQ come from the germline V gene. V shed 1 base and J shed 5 bases, with 7 bases lying between them. The CDR3 runs to 13 residues. The CDR3 here is CASSLTGDNEQFF. The CDR3 DNA follows: TGCGCCAGCAGCTTGACAGGAGACAATGAGCAGTTCTTC. Variable domain in full (rest from reference TRBV5-1 and TRBJ2-1): KAGVTQTPRYLIKTRGQQVTLSCSPISGHRSVSWYQQTPGQGLQFLFEYFSETQRNKGNFPGRFSGRQFSNSRSEMNVSTLELGDSALYLCASSLTGDNEQFFGPGTRLTVL.

The chain employs TRBV5-6 and TRBJ2-7, with 10 positions matching TRBD2. The CDR3 spans 14 residues. The junction had 2 bases not matched to a gene; V was cut back by 0 bases and J by 5 bases. Germline V CDR1 and CDR2: SGHDT, YYEEEE. CDR3 protein: CASSLELAGNEQYF. CDR3 nucleotide sequence: TGTGCCAGCAGCTTGGAACTAGCGGGAAACGAGCAGTACTTC. Variable domain in full (rest from reference TRBV5-6 and TRBJ2-7): DAGVTQSPTHLIKTRGQQVTLRCSPKSGHDTVSWYQQALGQGPQFIFQYYEEEERQRGNFPDRFSGHQFPNYSSELNVNALLLGDSALYLCASSLELAGNEQYFGPGTRLTVT.

The table lists this clone with a count of one. The V call is TRBV9, the J call TRBJ2-7; 11 positions agree with TRBD1. The length of the CDR3 is 16 residues. Per the germline V gene, CDR1 is SGDLS and CDR2 is YYNGEE. After removal of 0 bases from V and 5 bases from J, the junction contained 7 bases not matched to a gene. In nucleotides, the CDR3 is TGTGCCAGCAGCGTAGGCAGGACAGGGGGCCGGGACGAGCAGTACTTC. It yields the protein CASSVGRTGGRDEQYF.

J is TRBJ2-3 and V is TRBV5-1; a weak D match, TRBD1 (5 bases). Looked up from germline, CDR1 is SGHRS and CDR2 is YFSETQ. Trimming stripped 5 bases from V and 1 base from J, with 11 bases between. This CDR3 is 14 amino acids long. CDR3 residues: CASSYDRRTDTQYF. The CDR3 DNA reads as TGCGCCAGCAGTTACGACAGACGCACAGATACGCAGTATTTT. Full variable domain (missing parts from reference TRBV5-1 and TRBJ2-3): KAGVTQTPRYLIKTRGQQVTLSCSPISGHRSVSWYQQTPGQGLQFLFEYFSETQRNKGNFPGRFSGRQFSNSRSEMNVSTLELGDSALYLCASSYDRRTDTQYFGPGTRLTVL.